Listed below are T cell receptor beta chains from one sample, sequenced in a study of T cells in Graves' hyperthyroidism and ophthalmopathy. TCRdb reprocessed the multiplex PCR reads via MiXCR and lists one record per CDR3 protein. The sample carries under 300,000 distinct CDR3 sequences, nearly 15% recorded once. Sequenced material: blood. Source of these receptors: a woman between 45 and 65 years old with Graves' hyperthyroidism that later progressed to Graves' ophthalmopathy. Each CDR3 is given with its conserved first and last residue. The D gene is left open where the match is weak. Part of the rows lack a size; the others show once, few, many or a class for expanded clones.

J | size | V | D | length | CDR3 | DNA
TRBJ1-2 | many | TRBV18 | NA | 19 | CASSPLPGGSTGDNYGYTF | TGTGCCAGCTCACCGCTACCTGGGGGGTCAACAGGCGATAACTATGGCTACACCTTC
TRBJ2-7 | few | TRBV29-1 | NA | 14 | CSVETGTKVYEQYF | TGCAGCGTTGAAACCGGGACAAAAGTCTACGAGCAGTACTTC
TRBJ1-6 | many | TRBV5-1 | TRBD1 | 15 | CASSNRQGSGSPLHF | TGCGCCAGCAGCAACAGACAGGGATCCGGTTCACCCCTCCACTTT
TRBJ2-5 | many | TRBV7-3 | TRBD1 | 17 | CASSFLSVPGGGETQYF | TGTGCCAGCAGCTTCTTGTCCGTGCCAGGGGGCGGGGAGACCCAGTACTTC
TRBJ2-7 | many | TRBV6-2/TRBV6-3 | NA | 14 | CASSYLPTQYEQYF | TGTGCCAGCAGTTACTTACCCACCCAGTACGAGCAGTACTTC
TRBJ2-7 | NA | TRBV27 | TRBD1 | 13 | CASGTGVSYEQYF | TGTGCCAGCGGGACAGGGGTCTCCTACGAGCAGTACTTC
TRBJ1-3 | NA | TRBV4-1 | NA | 15 | CASSQDNRIGNTIYF | TGCGCCAGCAGCCAAGATAACAGGATTGGAAACACCATATATTTT
TRBJ2-3 | NA | TRBV19 | TRBD2 | 15 | CASRKLAGNTDTQYF | TGTGCCAGTAGGAAGCTAGCGGGCAACACAGATACGCAGTATTTT
TRBJ2-2 | once | TRBV5-1 | NA | 15 | CASTPSWTVPGELFF | TGCGCCAGCACCCCTTCGTGGACAGTACCCGGGGAGCTGTTTTTT
TRBJ1-6 | many | TRBV28 | NA | 14 | CASTRSGHNSPLHF | TGTGCCAGCACTCGAAGCGGGCATAATTCACCCCTCCACTTT
TRBJ1-4 | many | TRBV30 | NA | 15 | CAYNLEGATNEKLFF | TGTGCCTACAACTTAGAGGGGGCAACTAATGAAAAACTGTTTTTT
TRBJ2-6 | many | TRBV28 | NA | 17 | CASSSRVRGAGANVLTF | TGTGCCAGCAGTTCTAGGGTCAGGGGGGCTGGGGCCAACGTCCTGACTTTC
TRBJ2-5 | many | TRBV7-9 | NA | 14 | CASSLSAYQETQYF | TGTGCCAGCAGCTTAAGCGCCTACCAAGAGACCCAGTACTTC
TRBJ1-1 | many | TRBV5-1 | NA | 14 | CASRKGLMNTEAFF | TGCGCCAGCAGAAAGGGACTAATGAACACTGAAGCTTTCTTT
TRBJ1-2 | NA | TRBV9 | NA | 13 | CASSPPDSFGYTF | TGTGCCAGCAGCCCGCCGGACAGTTTTGGCTACACCTTC